This T cell receptor (beta chain) was documented in a study of T cells in Graves' hyperthyroidism and ophthalmopathy. CDR1 is SGHTA and CDR2 is FQGNSA in the germline V gene. The V end lost 2 bases, the J end lost 7 bases, and 17 bases lay between the germline ends. The CDR3 sequence is 15 residues long. The investigators amplified TCR beta CDR3 regions from RNA transcripts. Primed by the HTBI set, a first-round RT-PCR was run on the TCR CDR3. Using its own MiXCR run on the multiplex PCR reads, TCRdb lists one record per CDR3 protein. The table lists under 750,000 distinct CDR3 sequences, roughly 20% of them singletons. Blood sampling occurred at first hyperthyroidism diagnosis, ahead of any ophthalmopathy symptoms. The table lists this clonotype with a few counts. Its antigen is not identified. Study-wide results and limits: A model of 13 V-J features distinguished ophthalmopathy from stable hyperthyroidism.

The sample was blood. V is TRBV7-2 and J is TRBJ1-2; the D gene is possibly TRBD1 (5 bases). The origin of this receptor is a woman aged 45 to 65 with Graves' hyperthyroidism that later progressed to Graves' ophthalmopathy. This chain's CDR3 is CASSLTRATPRGYTF. The CDR3 DNA reads TGTGCCAGCAGCTTAACCAGGGCGACGCCTCGTGGCTACACCTTC.